These 2 T cell receptor beta chains were all obtained from the same sample, sequenced in a study of shared clonotypes between healthy human individuals. Profiled with immunoSEQ multiplex PCR; TCRdb holds only in-frame clones, not every one. The sample lists approximately 82,000 clones; 60% to 80% were seen once. Sequencing input: memory CD8+ T cells sorted from blood. Indicated subset: CD45RO+ cells pooled with CCR7-negative TemRA cells. The origin of the receptors is a man in his thirties or forties in good health.

The chain joins TRBV7-3 to TRBJ2-2; 7 nucleotides align to TRBD2. V gave up 5 bases and J gave up 2 bases; unmatched junction bases: 5. CDR3 length equals 15 residues. Germline CDR1 is SGHTA and CDR2 is FQGTGA. CDR3 nucleotides: TGTGCCAGCAGCCCCCCGGGAGGTAACACCGGGGAGCTGTTTTTT. Translating it yields CASSPPGGNTGELFF.

The V and J genes are TRBV7-9 and TRBJ1-1; D not certain. CDR1 and CDR2 (germline): SEHNR, FQNEAQ (reference sequence). The CDR3 runs 13 residues. Between the trimmed V and J ends, which lost 2 bases and 1 base, there was a span of 5 bases. CDR3: CASSLLGNTEAFF. The DNA for the CDR3 is TGTGCCAGCAGCTTACTGGGGAACACTGAAGCTTTCTTT.